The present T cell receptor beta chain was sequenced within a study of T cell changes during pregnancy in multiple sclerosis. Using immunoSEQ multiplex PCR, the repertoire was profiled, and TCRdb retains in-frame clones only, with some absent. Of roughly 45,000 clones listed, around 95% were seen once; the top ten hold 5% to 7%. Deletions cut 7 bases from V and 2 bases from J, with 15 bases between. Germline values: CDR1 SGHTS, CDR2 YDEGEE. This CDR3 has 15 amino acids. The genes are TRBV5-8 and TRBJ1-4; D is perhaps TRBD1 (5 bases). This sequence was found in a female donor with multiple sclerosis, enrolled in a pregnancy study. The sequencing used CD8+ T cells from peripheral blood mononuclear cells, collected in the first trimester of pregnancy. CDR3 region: CASSGGQGTNEKLFF. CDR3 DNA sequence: TGTGCCAGCTCGGGAGGGCAGGGTACTAATGAAAAACTGTTTTTT.